These 30 T cell receptor beta chains originate from one sample sequenced in a study of blood T cell repertoires in COVID-19. Libraries were prepared by immunoSEQ multiplex PCR; TCRdb keeps only in-frame clonotypes and omits some of them. The profile shows 45,000 to 65,000 clones, over 80% of them singletons. Sequencing was performed on peripheral blood. Every receptor here comes from a man aged 30-40 years with COVID-19, enrolled during active disease.

The J gene is TRBJ1-1, the V gene TRBV6-5; 9 nucleotides align to TRBD1. The CDR3 is 12 residues long. Germline V lookup: CDR1 MNHEY, CDR2 SVGAGI. Losses at the gene ends were 6 bases for V and 7 bases for J; bases not matched to a gene: 3. Here the CDR3 DNA reads TGTGCCAGCAGGAGGACAGGGGTTGAAGCTTTCTTT. The encoded protein is CASRRTGVEAFF.

CDR3 DNA sequence: TGTGCCTACAGGACGGAGGGAGAGACCCAGTACTTC. Amino acids: CAYRTEGETQYF. The genes are TRBV25-1 and TRBJ2-5; maybe TRBD2 (6 bases). V lost 11 bases, J lost 4 bases, and 14 bases lay in between. The germline gives CDR1 MGHDK, CDR2 SYGVNS. CDR3 size: 12 residues.

This clone was recorded once. The chain combines TRBV7-2 with TRBJ1-1; D remains unclear. With 6 bases removed from V and 0 bases from J, the gap between germline ends came to 14 bases. Germline V gives CDR1 SGHTA, CDR2 FQGNSA. This CDR3 is built from 15 residues. CDR3 in amino acids: CASRQLVTVNTEAFF. CDR3 DNA sequence: TGTGCCAGCAGACAACTCGTAACAGTGAACACTGAAGCTTTCTTT.

This clone was picked up a small number of times. The chain carries TRBV27 and TRBJ1-5; tentative D call: TRBD1 (5 bases). CDR3 length: 13 residues. Trimming left V 3 bases short and J 5 bases short, with 8 bases between. In germline, CDR1 is MNHEY, CDR2 SMNVEV (reference sequence). The CDR3 loop reads CASSFREDQPQHF. The CDR3, as DNA: TGTGCCAGCAGTTTCAGGGAGGATCAGCCCCAGCATTTT.

V usage is TRBV6-5 and J usage is TRBJ2-7; TRBD1 matches at 9 bases. The V segment lost 7 bases and the J segment 4 bases; nucleotides outside the gene matches: 8. Germline values: CDR1 MNHEY, CDR2 SVGAGI. The CDR3 sequence is 14 residues long. The CDR3 region is CASKVGQGNYEQYF. The CDR3 nucleotides are TGTGCCAGCAAGGTGGGACAGGGAAATTACGAGCAGTACTTC.

The chain couples TRBV2 to TRBJ2-7; TRBD1 is a possible D gene (6 bases). CDR1 and CDR2 (germline): SNHLY, FYNNEI. The CDR3 is 15 residues long. V was shortened by 6 bases and J by 1 base, with 16 bases between the two germline ends. CDR3 in DNA: TGTGCCAGCAGGAAGGACAGAGCTTTTTCCTACGAGCAGTACTTC. Its translation: CASRKDRAFSYEQYF.

This clone was counted a single time. For the CDR3, the DNA is TGTGCCAGTAAGGATTTGGGGACAGGGGGTTTTCAGCCCCAGCATTTT. Translating it yields CASKDLGTGGFQPQHF. The chain recombines TRBV19 with TRBJ1-5, with 11 bases identical to TRBD1. CDR3 length: 16 amino acids. Germline loops: CDR1 LNHDA, CDR2 SQIVND (reference sequence). V trimming: 7 bases; J trimming: 6 bases; junction bases outside the gene matches: 11.

The genes are TRBV7-8 and TRBJ1-1; D is perhaps TRBD1 (6 bases). With 1 base removed from V and 1 base from J, the gap between germline ends came to 10 bases. The CDR3 has 15 residues. Germline values: CDR1 SGHVS, CDR2 FQNEAQ. The CDR3 nucleotides read TGTGCCAGCAGCTTAGGGGTACAGGGGAACACTGAAGCTTTCTTT. This sequence encodes CASSLGVQGNTEAFF.

The chain carries TRBV28 and TRBJ2-3; TRBD2 is a possible D gene (6 bases). With 2 bases removed from V and 4 bases from J, the gap between germline ends came to 10 bases. This CDR3 comprises 14 residues. Germline values: CDR1 MDHEN, CDR2 SYDVKM. This chain's CDR3 is CASSLRTMADTQYF. In nucleotides, the CDR3 is TGTGCCAGCAGTTTAAGGACTATGGCAGATACGCAGTATTTT.

This rearrangement joins TRBV7-8 to TRBJ2-7; D might be TRBD1 (6 bases). The germline CDR1 and CDR2 sequences are SGHVS and FQNEAQ. V lost 1 base and J 11 bases, leaving 15 bases between the germline ends. The length of the CDR3 is 13 residues. The CDR3 spells CASSLGAGAGKYF. In DNA form, the CDR3 reads TGTGCCAGCAGCTTAGGGGCAGGGGCCGGGAAGTACTTC.

The V and J genes are TRBV18 and TRBJ1-5; D not certain. The germline gives CDR1 KGHSH, CDR2 LQKENI. The CDR3 runs to 13 residues. The V end lost 2 bases, the J end lost 6 bases, and 8 bases lay between the germline ends. This chain's CDR3 is CASSPEGSQPQHF. CDR3 nucleotides: TGTGCCAGCTCACCAGAAGGGAGTCAGCCCCAGCATTTT.

The rearrangement links TRBV15 to TRBJ1-4; unclear D gene. Trimming removed 1 base at V and 6 bases at J, with 9 bases between. This CDR3 is 14 amino acids long. Germline CDR1 LNHNV, CDR2 YYDKDF (reference sequence). CDR3 nucleotide sequence: TGTGCCACCAGCAGAGGTCAGATGGATGAAAAACTGTTTTTT. Its translation: CATSRGQMDEKLFF.

The CDR3 DNA reads as TGTGCCAGCAGTTTAAGCAGGGCCTTACCGTACTACGAGCAGTACTTC. Protein product: CASSLSRALPYYEQYF. The genes are TRBV27 and TRBJ2-7; D may be TRBD1 (5 bases). V lost 2 bases to trimming and J lost 3 bases, with 17 bases between them. The CDR3 extends over 16 amino acids. In germline, CDR1 is MNHEY, CDR2 SMNVEV (reference sequence).

This chain links TRBV4-3 with TRBJ2-7, with D unresolved. The V end was cut by 3 bases, the J end by 6 bases, with 15 bases between. There are 14 residues in the CDR3. CDR1 is LGHNA and CDR2 is YSLEER in the germline V gene. The CDR3 DNA is TGCGCCAGCAGCCATCGAGATAGGTCTAGCGAGCAGTACTTC. Its translation: CASSHRDRSSEQYF.

The gene calls are TRBV19 and TRBJ2-1; 8 bases line up with TRBD2. This CDR3 comprises 16 residues. Trimming removed 5 bases from V and 8 bases from J; junction bases left unmatched: 14. CDR1 is LNHDA, CDR2 SQIVND, per germline (reference sequence). CDR3 amino acids: CASSGAGTSISYEQFF. The CDR3 region has the DNA TGTGCCAGTAGTGGGGCCGGGACTAGTATTAGCTATGAGCAGTTCTTC.

The rearrangement joins TRBV5-8 to TRBJ1-4; D call uncertain. Per germline, CDR1 SGHTS and CDR2 YDEGEE. Between the trimmed V and J ends, which lost 4 bases and 7 bases, there was a span of 17 bases. This CDR3 comprises 15 residues. Here the CDR3 reads CASSEPGSWGEKLFF. In DNA, the CDR3 is TGTGCCAGCAGCGAACCGGGATCCTGGGGTGAAAAACTGTTTTTT.

In its sample, this clone was seen a few times. The rearrangement joins TRBV6-5 to TRBJ2-3; 12 bases align to TRBD2. V lost 4 bases, J lost 5 bases, and 4 bases stayed unmatched. Germline assignment: CDR1 MNHEY and CDR2 SVGAGI. This CDR3 has 15 amino acids. The DNA of the CDR3 is TGTGCCAGCAGTTGGACTAGCGGGATTGGAGATACGCAGTATTTT. Its protein product is CASSWTSGIGDTQYF.

The V call is TRBV6-5, the J call TRBJ1-1; D remains ambiguous. CDR3 length equals 13 residues. Germline V gene lookup returns CDR1 MNHEY and CDR2 SVGAGI. The V end lost 3 bases, the J end lost 2 bases, and 7 bases lay between the germline ends. CDR3 coding DNA: TGTGCCAGCAGTTATTCACATAACACTGAAGCTTTCTTT. Encoded protein: CASSYSHNTEAFF.

This clone has just a few counts. The CDR3 DNA sequence: TGTGCCAGCAGGACAGCTGGAAACACCATATATTTT. It encodes CASRTAGNTIYF. This chain joins TRBV21-1 and TRBJ1-3; TRBD1 was called by the table and not checked on the DNA. TRBV21-1 is a known pseudogene. This CDR3 has 12 amino acids.

This chain uses TRBV5-4 with TRBJ1-1, with D possibly being TRBD1 (5 bases). Trimming took off 2 bases at V and 1 base at J, with 12 bases between the two ends. In germline, CDR1 is SGHNT, CDR2 YYREEE (reference sequence). This CDR3 has 15 amino acids. Written as DNA, the CDR3 is TGTGCCAGCAGCTTTGAAGGGGCGCAGAACACTGAAGCTTTCTTT. Protein product: CASSFEGAQNTEAFF.

J is TRBJ1-4 and V is TRBV19, with 9 bases fitting TRBD1. The V gene end was trimmed by 5 bases and the J gene end by 3 bases; junction bases not matched to a gene: 7. Per germline, CDR1 LNHDA and CDR2 SQIVND (reference sequence). The CDR3 length is 16 residues. CDR3 region: CASSPDRQGANEKLFF. The CDR3 nucleotides are TGTGCCAGTAGTCCCGACCGACAGGGGGCTAATGAAAAACTGTTTTTT.

V usage is TRBV10-3 and J usage is TRBJ1-2; 11 positions match TRBD1. Germline CDR1 and CDR2: ENHRY and SYGVKD. After removal of 8 bases from V and 3 bases from J, the junction contained 2 bases not matched to a gene. The CDR3 sequence is 13 residues long. The CDR3 loop is CAIRDRGDYGYTF. In DNA, the CDR3 is TGTGCCATCCGGGACAGGGGGGACTATGGCTACACCTTC.

This clone was seen a handful of times. CDR3 region: CASFGSRGPDQPQHF. DNA for the CDR3: TGTGCCAGCTTTGGCTCCAGGGGCCCCGATCAGCCCCAGCATTTT. The rearrangement uses TRBV6-6 and TRBJ1-5; tentative D call: TRBD1 (6 bases). V lost 8 bases to trimming and J lost 5 bases, with 19 bases between them. This CDR3 region has 15 residues. Germline V gene lookup returns CDR1 MNHNY and CDR2 SVGAGI (reference sequence).

This sequence joins TRBV19 and TRBJ1-5; D may be TRBD1 (6 bases). The CDR3 is 15 amino acids. Per the germline V gene, CDR1 is LNHDA and CDR2 is SQIVND (reference sequence). Deletions cut 0 bases from V and 4 bases from J, with 10 bases between. The CDR3 bases are TGTGCCAGTAGTATAGAGGACAGAGTTAATCAGCCCCAGCATTTT. It codes for CASSIEDRVNQPQHF.

The chain employs TRBV5-4 and TRBJ1-4; 7 nucleotides agree with TRBD1. The CDR3 contains 15 residues. Trimming cost V 0 bases and J 6 bases; bases outside gene matches: 5. Germline V gives CDR1 SGHNT, CDR2 YYREEE (reference sequence). The CDR3 loop reads CASSLEGGGDEKLFF. The CDR3 bases are TGTGCCAGCAGCTTGGAAGGGGGCGGAGATGAAAAACTGTTTTTT.

The chain joins TRBV10-1 to TRBJ2-1, with TRBD2 matching 8 bases. V shed 5 bases, J shed 5 bases, and the junction held 5 bases outside the gene matches. The CDR3 covers 14 residues. CDR1 and CDR2 from the germline V gene are WNHNN and SYGVQD (reference sequence). The CDR3 DNA follows: TGCGCCAGCAGTCGGTCCGGGAGGGACAATGAGCAGTTCTTC. Translation: CASSRSGRDNEQFF.

The V gene is TRBV28, the J gene TRBJ2-7; D is undetermined. Trimming removed 3 bases from V and 0 bases from J, with 3 bases in between. Per the germline V gene, CDR1 is MDHEN and CDR2 is SYDVKM. This CDR3 is 12 amino acids long. The CDR3, as DNA: TGTGCCAGCAGTTTGGCCTCCTACGAGCAGTACTTC. It translates to CASSLASYEQYF. The complete variable domain, with remaining parts taken from reference TRBV28 and TRBJ2-7, reads DVKVTQSSRYLVKRTGEKVFLECVQDMDHENMFWYRQDPGLGLRLIYFSYDVKMKEKGDIPEGYSVSREKKERFSLILESASTNQTSMYLCASSLASYEQYFGPGTRLTVT.

This clone was observed once. The rearrangement joins TRBV5-3 to TRBJ2-5, with D possibly matching TRBD2 (5 bases). TRBV5-3 is assigned to the ORF class and has an uncertain function. The CDR3 extends over 12 amino acids. V was trimmed by 9 bases and J by 0 bases, leaving 9 bases between them. The CDR3 DNA follows: TGTGCCACCTCGGGAAACCAAGAGACCCAGTACTTC. Protein: CATSGNQETQYF.

Here the CDR3 DNA reads TGTGCCAGCAGCTTACTATCTACAGGGCTCTCTGGAAACACCATATATTTT. It translates to CASSLLSTGLSGNTIYF. The rearrangement links TRBV7-9 to TRBJ1-3, with D perhaps TRBD1 (6 bases). The germline V and J ends were trimmed by 2 bases and 0 bases, with 14 bases remaining between them. The CDR3 has 17 amino acids. Germline V gives CDR1 SEHNR, CDR2 FQNEAQ (reference sequence).

This clone was seen once. The chain is built from TRBV7-9 and TRBJ1-6; D remains ambiguous. Germline V gene data show CDR1 as SEHNR and CDR2 as FQNEAQ (reference sequence). V was clipped by 5 bases and J by 8 bases, with 13 bases between them. This CDR3 is built from 14 residues. The CDR3 protein is CASSPGRDDSPLHF. CDR3 nucleotides: TGTGCCAGCAGCCCTGGGAGGGATGATTCACCCCTCCACTTT.